Presented here are 3 T cell receptor beta chains from one specimen sequenced in a study of blood T cells in healthy people across ages. Then a second PCR, running roughly 7 to 11 cycles, was carried out with a sample-barcoded 5' primer and a J-beta primer mix. MiXCR was run by TCRdb on the 5' RACE reads, yielding one entry per CDR3 protein. The profile shows approximately 700,000 distinct CDR3 sequences, around 32% of them singletons. Sequenced input: blood. The origin of the receptors is a woman older than 75 in good health.

This clonotype was observed many times. The chain is built from TRBV7-6 and TRBJ1-1, with D maybe TRBD1 (5 bases). The V and J ends lost 2 bases and 1 base respectively, with 11 bases between them. The CDR3 runs to 15 residues. The V gene's germline CDR1 is SGHVS and CDR2 FNYEAQ. Here the CDR3 reads CASSLKTGSNTEAFF. The CDR3 coding sequence is TGTGCCAGCAGCTTAAAAACAGGATCGAACACTGAAGCTTTCTTT.

This clonotype was seen at least ten times. The genes are TRBV7-2 and TRBJ1-2; 8 nucleotides agree with TRBD1. Germline trimming cut 2 bases from V and 2 bases from J; bases unmatched to any gene: 7. The germline gives CDR1 SGHTA, CDR2 FQGNSA. This CDR3 spans 16 amino acids. CDR3: CASSLRSPGGNYGYTF. CDR3 DNA: TGTGCCAGCAGCTTACGGTCGCCAGGGGGCAACTATGGCTACACCTTC.

This clonotype came up many times. The gene calls are TRBV4-3 and TRBJ2-1; TRBD2 is a possible D gene (6 bases). The CDR3 spans 15 residues. Germline V gene sequence: CDR1 LGHNA, CDR2 YSLEER. Trimming removed 1 base from V and 9 bases from J, with 16 bases in between. The CDR3 here is CASSQVRQGGSEQFF. The DNA of the CDR3 is TGCGCCAGCAGCCAAGTCCGGCAGGGAGGTAGTGAGCAGTTCTTC.